This entry features one T cell receptor beta chain sequence. What it binds is not known. CD45RO/CCR7/CD25/CD127/CD95/CD27 sorting isolated CD4+ naive, central memory, regulatory and stem cell-like memory cells. Over 95% purity was reached by all sorted populations. The sample comes from a study of beta chain features in type 1 diabetes. The study reverse transcribed the entire isolated RNA, so it sequenced expressed TCRB transcripts. The table came from immunoSEQ multiplex PCR; TCRdb's copy has only in-frame clones and leaves some out. The table lists 850,000 to 900,000 clones, about a sixth of them singletons. General observations from the study: When Type 1 diabetes patients were examined, their TCRB CDR3s proved moderately but significantly shorter in all four CD4+ subsets. Insertion counts at VDJ junctions were lower in type 1 diabetes patients, who also showed more deletions there.

The V end lost 4 bases, the J end lost 0 bases, and 12 bases lay between the germline ends. The CDR3 is 16 amino acids. Germline V gene lookup returns CDR1 SGHTA and CDR2 FQGTGA. The chain has TRBV7-3 and TRBJ2-2; the D is unclear. Sequencing was carried out using naive CD4+ T cells from blood. The TCR originated in a woman under 30 in good health. CDR3 protein: CASSSRPYPNTGELFF. In DNA form, the CDR3 reads TGTGCCAGCAGCTCGAGACCCTATCCGAACACCGGGGAGCTGTTTTTT.